These 10 T cell receptor beta chains originate from one sample sequenced in a study of cytomegalovirus exposure and HLA in healthy donors. The repertoire was sequenced with immunoSEQ multiplex PCR; TCRdb's copy has only in-frame clones and lacks some. The sample shows under 300,000 clones, 86% of them seen only once. What was sequenced was PBMCs. The receptors stem from a woman aged 30 to 39 in good health and CMV-seropositive.

The chain recombines TRBV28 with TRBJ1-2, with D possibly matching TRBD1 (6 bases). The CDR3 runs 13 residues. CDR1 and CDR2 (germline): MDHEN, SYDVKM. Trimming stripped 1 base from V and 4 bases from J, with 7 bases between. The CDR3 reads CASSLYRAYGYTF. CDR3 nucleotide sequence: TGTGCCAGCAGTTTATACAGGGCCTATGGCTACACCTTC.

This rearrangement joins TRBV19 to TRBJ1-5; a possible D gene is TRBD1 (5 bases). From germline, CDR1 is LNHDA and CDR2 SQIVND (reference sequence). The CDR3 totals 16 residues. V lost 3 bases and J 9 bases, leaving 21 bases between the germline ends. DNA for the CDR3: TGTGCCAGTAGTATGGGGACCGGGGGATCCGGTGGGCCCCAGCATTTT. As protein: CASSMGTGGSGGPQHF. The complete variable domain, with remaining parts taken from reference TRBV19 and TRBJ1-5, reads DGGITQSPKYLFRKEGQNVTLSCEQNLNHDAMYWYRQDPGQGLRLIYYSQIVNDFQKGDIAEGYSVSREKKESFPLTVTSAQKNPTAFYLCASSMGTGGSGGPQHFGDGTRLSIL.

V usage is TRBV4-1 and J usage is TRBJ2-5; D might be TRBD2 (5 bases). The CDR3 runs 16 residues. Between the trimmed V and J ends, which lost 2 bases and 2 bases, there was a span of 15 bases. Germline CDR1 MGHRA, CDR2 YSYEKL. The CDR3 region has the DNA TGCGCCAGCAGCCAACAAACCGGGATGAGACAAGAGACCCAGTACTTC. It encodes CASSQQTGMRQETQYF.

This sequence joins TRBV9 and TRBJ1-2, with D possibly being TRBD1 (6 bases). V lost 0 bases and J 2 bases, leaving 14 bases between the germline ends. The CDR3 runs 16 residues. CDR1 SGDLS and CDR2 YYNGEE come from the germline V gene. In nucleotides, the CDR3 is TGTGCCAGCAGCGTAGAAGCGGGGGCACGGAACTATGGCTACACCTTC. It specifies CASSVEAGARNYGYTF.

This clone was found a few times. The V call is TRBV5-1, the J call TRBJ2-7; 12 nucleotides align to TRBD1. This CDR3 spans 15 amino acids. CDR1 and CDR2 from the germline V gene are SGHRS and YFSETQ. V was clipped by 0 bases and J by 5 bases; unmatched bases: 3. This CDR3 reads CASSLGDRGPHEQYF. The CDR3 region has the DNA TGCGCCAGCAGCTTGGGGGACAGGGGGCCCCACGAGCAGTACTTC.

This clone occurred once. The rearrangement links TRBV7-2 to TRBJ2-2; weak D call: TRBD1 (5 bases). The CDR3 is made up of 12 amino acids. V lost 8 bases, J lost 4 bases, and 8 bases lay in between. Germline CDR1 SGHTA, CDR2 FQGNSA. CDR3 residues: CASGQGTGELFF. As DNA, the CDR3 is TGTGCCAGCGGGCAGGGCACCGGGGAGCTGTTTTTT.

The chain joins TRBV30 to TRBJ2-4; maybe TRBD1 (5 bases). Trimming left V 2 bases short and J 8 bases short, with 16 bases between. Per germline, CDR1 GTSNPN and CDR2 SVGIG (reference sequence). This CDR3 contains 14 residues. The CDR3 spells CAWSQGADPDIQYF. The CDR3 DNA reads as TGTGCCTGGAGTCAAGGGGCGGACCCGGACATTCAGTACTTC.

The chain carries TRBV5-6 and TRBJ1-5; 11 nucleotides line up with TRBD1. The CDR3 contains 15 residues. Trimming cost V 4 bases and J 4 bases; bases outside gene matches: 4. CDR1 is SGHDT and CDR2 is YYEEEE in the germline V gene. The DNA for the CDR3 is TGTGCCAGCAGCGCGGGACAGGGGGTTAATCAGCCCCAGCATTTT. Its protein product is CASSAGQGVNQPQHF.

This sequence joins TRBV6-4 and TRBJ2-2; TRBD1 matches 9 bases. The CDR3 spans 14 residues. With V trimmed by 6 bases and J by 5 bases, 4 bases remained unmatched. Germline V gene data show CDR1 as MRHNA and CDR2 as SNTAGT. The CDR3 bases are TGTGCCAGCAGCGCCGGGACAGGGACCGGGGAGCTGTTTTTT. Its protein is CASSAGTGTGELFF.

The chain couples TRBV5-1 to TRBJ2-7; 7 bases map to TRBD2. This CDR3 comprises 15 residues. V was pared by 4 bases and J by 2 bases, with 9 bases of the junction left unmatched. Germline V gene data show CDR1 as SGHRS and CDR2 as YFSETQ. This chain's CDR3 is CASSPGEGRTYEQYF. In nucleotides, the CDR3 is TGCGCCAGCAGCCCCGGGGAGGGAAGGACCTACGAGCAGTACTTC.